These 31 T cell receptor beta chains originate from one sample sequenced in a study of identical twins. MiXCR, applied by TCRdb to the 5' RACE reads, yields one record per CDR3 protein. The sample has about 690,000 distinct CDR3 sequences, around 5.7% seen once. Sequencing was performed on naive T cells sorted from blood. The receptors derive from a man aged 18-30 years in good health.

This clonotype was detected many times. The rearrangement links TRBV27 to TRBJ1-5; D remains ambiguous. The CDR3 consists of 15 residues. V shed 7 bases and J shed 3 bases, with 16 bases lying between them. The germline gives CDR1 MNHEY, CDR2 SMNVEV (reference sequence). The DNA of the CDR3 is TGTGCCAGCACCCATACCCCGGGTTCCAATCAGCCCCAGCATTTT. Its protein is CASTHTPGSNQPQHF.

Only a few counts were recorded for this clonotype. V and J are TRBV28 and TRBJ2-6, with D perhaps assigned TRBD1 or TRBD2 (5 bases each). V dropped 2 bases and J dropped 0 bases, with 5 bases sitting between them. The V gene's germline CDR1 is MDHEN and CDR2 SYDVKM. The CDR3 is made up of 15 amino acids. CDR3 nucleotide sequence: TGTGCCAGCAGTTTAGGGACCTCTGGGGCCAACGTCCTGACTTTC. Translation gives CASSLGTSGANVLTF.

This clonotype has only a few counts. The genes are TRBV28 and TRBJ2-2, with D hard to call. This CDR3 is 17 amino acids long. V lost 1 base, J lost 0 bases, and 12 bases lay in between. CDR1 is MDHEN and CDR2 is SYDVKM in the germline V gene. CDR3 region: CASSLYSAGPNTGELFF. DNA for the CDR3: TGTGCCAGCAGTTTATATTCGGCAGGTCCGAACACCGGGGAGCTGTTTTTT.

This clonotype was counted many times. J is TRBJ2-1 and V is TRBV15; the D is unclear. V shed 4 bases and J shed 7 bases, with 5 bases lying between them. Germline V CDR1 and CDR2: LNHNV, YYDKDF (reference sequence). The CDR3 totals 11 residues. The CDR3 DNA sequence: TGTGCCACCAGCACTCGAAATGAGCAGTTCTTC. It yields the protein CATSTRNEQFF.

In this sample, this clonotype turned up many times. V is TRBV29-1 and J is TRBJ1-1, with D unresolved. The V end lost 4 bases, the J end lost 4 bases, and 10 bases lay between the germline ends. The CDR3 is 12 amino acids. In germline, CDR1 is SQVTM, CDR2 ANQGSEA. The CDR3 sequence is CSVGPDTTEAFF. The CDR3 DNA reads as TGCAGCGTTGGGCCCGATACCACTGAAGCTTTCTTT.

This clonotype was seen at least ten times. The chain uses TRBV24-1 and TRBJ2-2; D unresolved. CDR3 length: 15 residues. V lost 0 bases, J lost 5 bases, and 9 bases lay in between. The germline gives CDR1 KGHDR, CDR2 SFDVKD. CDR3 DNA: TGTGCCACCAGTGATTTGCAGCAGAAAACCGGGGAGCTGTTTTTT. It translates to CATSDLQQKTGELFF.

The gene calls are TRBV6-5 and TRBJ2-1; D is unresolved. Germline V gene data show CDR1 as MNHEY and CDR2 as SVGAGI. V was trimmed by 2 bases and J by 2 bases, leaving 4 bases between them. CDR3 size: 13 residues. The CDR3 region is CASSYEAYNEQFF. The DNA of the CDR3 is TGTGCCAGCAGTTACGAGGCCTACAATGAGCAGTTCTTC.

This clonotype was detected a few times. The V gene is TRBV7-3, the J gene TRBJ2-7; D unresolved. Germline lookup yields CDR1 SGHTA and CDR2 FQGTGA. With 8 bases removed from V and 3 bases from J, the gap between germline ends came to 17 bases. This CDR3 comprises 14 residues. The CDR3: CASPPLDGVYEQYF. DNA for the CDR3: TGTGCCAGCCCCCCTTTAGACGGTGTCTACGAGCAGTACTTC.

This clonotype showed up many times. J is TRBJ2-1 and V is TRBV20-1, with D possibly being TRBD2 (6 bases). Germline V lookup: CDR1 DFQATT, CDR2 SNEGSKA (reference sequence). The CDR3 spans 14 residues. With 0 bases removed from V and 1 base from J, the gap between germline ends came to 7 bases. The CDR3 DNA follows: TGCAGTGCTAGAGAACGGGAGTCCTACAATGAGCAGTTCTTC. Amino acids: CSARERESYNEQFF.

There are many counts of this clonotype. V usage is TRBV5-1 and J usage is TRBJ1-1; perhaps TRBD1 as D (5 bases). Trimming shortened V by 5 bases and J by 1 base, and 15 bases separated the two germline ends. This CDR3 region has 15 residues. The germline CDR1 and CDR2 sequences are SGHRS and YFSETQ. CDR3 in amino acids: CASSSGRQTNTEAFF. The DNA of the CDR3 is TGCGCCAGCAGTTCGGGTAGACAGACGAACACTGAAGCTTTCTTT. The entire variable domain, with the rest obtained from reference TRBV5-1 and TRBJ1-1, is as follows: KAGVTQTPRYLIKTRGQQVTLSCSPISGHRSVSWYQQTPGQGLQFLFEYFSETQRNKGNFPGRFSGRQFSNSRSEMNVSTLELGDSALYLCASSSGRQTNTEAFFGQGTRLTVV.

This chain links TRBV4-1 with TRBJ2-1; 15 nucleotides align to TRBD2. V lost 4 bases to trimming and J lost 9 bases; unmatched junction nucleotides: 7. From germline, CDR1 is MGHRA and CDR2 YSYEKL. There are 16 residues in the CDR3. The CDR3 nucleotides read TGCGCCAGCAGCCCCATCGGACTAGCGGGAGGGGGTGAGCAGTTCTTC. Translating gives CASSPIGLAGGGEQFF.

CDR3 bases: TGTGCCAGCAGTACCGGGACAGGGAGGTTCTACGAGCAGTACTTC. Protein sequence: CASSTGTGRFYEQYF. V gene TRBV6-1 combines with J gene TRBJ2-7; 9 bases match TRBD1. V lost 5 bases to trimming and J lost 3 bases; unmatched junction nucleotides: 8. In germline, CDR1 is MNHNS, CDR2 SASEGT. This CDR3 has 15 residues.

In its sample, this clonotype was seen many times. The chain combines TRBV5-5 with TRBJ2-1, with D maybe TRBD2 (6 bases). CDR1 is SGHKS and CDR2 is YYEKEE in the germline V gene (reference sequence). V lost 4 bases and J lost 5, with 13 bases in between. CDR3 length equals 14 residues. The CDR3 bases are TGTGCCAGCAGCGCCCCCGGGAGTCACAATGAGCAGTTCTTC. As protein: CASSAPGSHNEQFF.

This clonotype was counted only a few times. This chain's CDR3 is CASSDLSSYPGQNIQYF. The CDR3 nucleotides read TGTGCCAGCAGTGATCTTTCTTCTTATCCGGGACAGAACATTCAGTACTTC. This chain links TRBV25-1 with TRBJ2-4; 7 bases are a match to TRBD1. The CDR3 runs 17 residues. Germline V lookup: CDR1 MGHDK, CDR2 SYGVNS. The V segment lost 3 bases and the J segment 7 bases; nucleotides outside the gene matches: 15.

This clonotype has at least ten counts. The chain uses TRBV29-1 and TRBJ2-3; the D is unclear. CDR3 length: 16 amino acids. V dropped 3 bases and J dropped 0 bases, with 16 bases sitting between them. The germline V gene has CDR1 SQVTM and CDR2 ANQGSEA. CDR3 protein: CSVEMERHTSTDTQYF. The CDR3 DNA reads TGCAGCGTTGAGATGGAGAGGCACACCAGCACAGATACGCAGTATTTT.

This clonotype occurred many times. The rearrangement uses TRBV5-1 and TRBJ1-1; 9 bases are a match to TRBD1. This CDR3 region has 14 residues. Trimming took 4 bases from V and 11 from J; bases not matched to a gene: 12. Germline V lookup: CDR1 SGHRS, CDR2 YFSETQ. The CDR3: CASSRGTGWFRAFF. The CDR3, as DNA: TGCGCCAGCAGCAGAGGGACAGGGTGGTTTCGGGCTTTCTTT.

This clonotype was recorded many times. The chain is built from TRBV12-3 or TRBV12-4 and TRBJ2-2, with a weak D call TRBD1 (5 bases). This CDR3 region has 13 residues. With 10 bases removed from V and 0 bases from J, the gap between germline ends came to 9 bases. CDR3 DNA: TGTGCCACAAAGGGGCCGAACACCGGGGAGCTGTTTTTT. Its protein is CATKGPNTGELFF.

The V and J genes are TRBV28 and TRBJ2-5, with D hard to call. Germline assignment: CDR1 MDHEN and CDR2 SYDVKM. With 7 bases removed from V and 2 bases from J, the gap between germline ends came to 11 bases. This CDR3 comprises 13 residues. CDR3 sequence reads: CASNLLVQETQYF. CDR3 in DNA: TGTGCCAGCAACCTACTCGTACAAGAGACCCAGTACTTC.

This clonotype was recorded many times. V usage is TRBV12-3 or TRBV12-4 and J usage is TRBJ2-5, with D hard to call. The CDR3 consists of 14 residues. V was trimmed by 7 bases and J by 0 bases, leaving 12 bases between them. The CDR3 here is CASKWSRYQETQYF. CDR3 bases: TGTGCCAGCAAGTGGAGTAGGTACCAAGAGACCCAGTACTTC.

The table lists this clonotype with many counts. The chain couples TRBV29-1 to TRBJ1-2; D not resolved. The V end lost 1 base, the J end lost 8 bases, and 5 bases lay between the germline ends. Per germline, CDR1 SQVTM and CDR2 ANQGSEA. This CDR3 region has 10 residues. The CDR3 nucleotides read TGCAGCGTTGAAGGAGCCGGCTACACCTTC. Translated: CSVEGAGYTF.

This clonotype came up a few times. V usage is TRBV7-9 and J usage is TRBJ1-1; tentative D call: TRBD1 (6 bases). CDR1 is SEHNR, CDR2 FQNEAQ, per germline (reference sequence). This CDR3 region has 13 residues. V gave up 5 bases and J gave up 6 bases, with 13 bases separating them. CDR3 in DNA: TGTGCCAGCAGCCCGGGACATTTCGCTGAAGCTTTCTTT. This gives the protein CASSPGHFAEAFF.

This clonotype was recorded a few times. The chain has TRBV5-8 and TRBJ1-5; 7 bases are a match to TRBD1. The ends lost 1 base at V and 8 bases at J; junction bases unmatched: 6. In germline, CDR1 is SGHTS, CDR2 YDEGEE. The CDR3 totals 14 residues. The CDR3 DNA reads as TGTGCCAGCAGCTTGTTCAGGGGGAAAGAGCCCCAGCATTTT. It yields the protein CASSLFRGKEPQHF.

This clonotype was counted between two and nine times. The rearrangement uses TRBV11-3 and TRBJ1-6; weak D call: TRBD1 (6 bases). This CDR3 has 12 amino acids. V lost 4 bases and J 14 bases, leaving 12 bases between the germline ends. Germline V gene data show CDR1 as SGHNT and CDR2 as YENEEA. CDR3 sequence (DNA): TGTGCCAGCAGCTCCACCGGGACATCCCTCCACTTT. This encodes CASSSTGTSLHF. The whole variable domain, filled in from reference TRBV11-3 and TRBJ1-6, reads EAGVVQSPRYKIIEKKQPVAFWCNPISGHNTLYWYLQNLGQGPELLIRYENEEAVDDSQLPKDRFSAERLKGVDSTLKIQPAELGDSAVYLCASSSTGTSLHFGNGTRLTVT.

The J gene is TRBJ2-2, the V gene TRBV6-1; a weak D match, TRBD1 (6 bases). Germline V gene data show CDR1 as MNHNS and CDR2 as SASEGT. Trimming shortened V by 6 bases and J by 4 bases, and 15 bases separated the two germline ends. This CDR3 contains 15 residues. For the CDR3, the DNA is TGTGCCAGCAGAACTACAGGGTCGGGCACCGGGGAGCTGTTTTTT. It yields the protein CASRTTGSGTGELFF.

This clonotype was observed at least ten times. The genes are TRBV7-9 and TRBJ1-2, with TRBD1 identical over 9 bases. V trimming: 6 bases; J trimming: 4 bases; junction bases outside the gene matches: 12. The V gene's germline CDR1 is SEHNR and CDR2 FQNEAQ (reference sequence). The CDR3 loop spans 16 amino acids. CDR3 coding DNA: TGTGCCAGCAGTTCGTCCCGACAGGGGGACGCCTATGGCTACACCTTC. Its translation is CASSSSRQGDAYGYTF.

About this clonotype: Possible read error: a much larger clone is one base away. Since no conserved phenylalanine or tryptophan closes the CDR3, a read error is the likely cause. The J gene is TRBJ1-1, the V gene TRBV5-1; a weak D match, TRBD1 (5 bases). This CDR3 contains 15 residues. Germline-derived CDR1 and CDR2 are SGHRS and YFSETQ. V was shortened by 0 bases and J by 6 bases, with 15 bases between the two germline ends. CDR3 in amino acids: CASSLALEGKAEAFY. CDR3 DNA: TGCGCCAGCAGCTTGGCCCTCGAGGGGAAGGCTGAAGCTTTCTAT.

This clonotype was detected many times. This chain links TRBV5-1 with TRBJ2-1, with 10 bases matching TRBD2. The germline V gene has CDR1 SGHRS and CDR2 YFSETQ. This CDR3 is built from 16 residues. V was pared by 0 bases and J by 9 bases, with 9 bases of the junction left unmatched. The chain's CDR3 is CASSLGGLAGVVEQFF. The CDR3 DNA follows: TGCGCCAGCAGCTTGGGAGGGCTAGCGGGAGTGGTTGAGCAGTTCTTC.

This clonotype came up many times. The chain employs TRBV11-2 and TRBJ1-2; D gene ambiguous. The length of the CDR3 is 19 residues. Germline V lookup: CDR1 SGHAT, CDR2 FQNNGV. Trimming removed 0 bases from V and 3 bases from J, with 23 bases in between. CDR3 sequence reads: CASSLERRDREKVYYGYTF. As DNA, the CDR3 is TGTGCCAGCAGCTTAGAGCGGAGAGATCGGGAAAAAGTATACTATGGCTACACCTTC.

The chain carries TRBV7-9 and TRBJ2-1; D may be TRBD1 or TRBD2 (5 bases each). Trimming took off 11 bases at V and 7 bases at J, with 18 bases between the two ends. Germline lookup yields CDR1 SEHNR and CDR2 FQNEAQ (reference sequence). The CDR3 consists of 13 residues. CDR3 region: CAGQRGAGNEQFF. In DNA, the CDR3 is TGTGCCGGCCAGAGGGGCGCCGGGAATGAGCAGTTCTTC.

Ten or more counts support this clonotype. The rearrangement joins TRBV20-1 to TRBJ2-7; TRBD1 aligns across 8 bases. Germline V lookup: CDR1 DFQATT, CDR2 SNEGSKA (reference sequence). V lost 0 bases, J lost 3 bases, and 4 bases stayed unmatched. CDR3 length: 14 residues. CDR3 nucleotides: TGCAGTGCTAGAGATCCCAGGGGGCGCTACGAGCAGTACTTC. Protein sequence: CSARDPRGRYEQYF.

A few counts support this clonotype. V usage is TRBV6-2 or TRBV6-3 and J usage is TRBJ2-4, with D possibly matching TRBD2 (6 bases). The CDR3 runs to 15 residues. The germline V gene has CDR1 MNHEY and CDR2 SVGEGT. The V end was cut by 10 bases, the J end by 2 bases, with 18 bases between. The CDR3 bases are TGTGCCATATCCCAAGTCGGGGGTACCAAAAACATTCAGTACTTC. This codes for CAISQVGGTKNIQYF.